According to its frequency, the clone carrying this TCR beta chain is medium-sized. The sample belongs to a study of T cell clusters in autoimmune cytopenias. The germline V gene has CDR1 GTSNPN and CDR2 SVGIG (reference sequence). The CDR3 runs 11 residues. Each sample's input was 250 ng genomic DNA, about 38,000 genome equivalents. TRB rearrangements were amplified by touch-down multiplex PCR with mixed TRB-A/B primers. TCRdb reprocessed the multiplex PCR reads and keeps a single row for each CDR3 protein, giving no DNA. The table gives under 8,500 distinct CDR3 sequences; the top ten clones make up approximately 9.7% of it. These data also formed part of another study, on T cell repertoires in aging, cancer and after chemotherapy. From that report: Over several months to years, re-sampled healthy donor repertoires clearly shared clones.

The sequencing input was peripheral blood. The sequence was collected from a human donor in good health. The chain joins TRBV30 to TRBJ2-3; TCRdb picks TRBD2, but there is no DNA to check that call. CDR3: CALAGADTQYF. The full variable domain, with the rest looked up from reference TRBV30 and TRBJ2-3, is SQTIHQWPATLVQPVGSPLSLECTVEGTSNPNLYWYRQAAGRGLQLLFYSVGIGQISSEVPQNLSASRPQDRQFILSSKKLLLSDSGFYLCALAGADTQYFGPGTRLTVL.